This T cell receptor (beta chain) appears in the sequencing data of a study of breast tumors, draining lymph nodes, adjacent tissues. This clonotype occurred many times. Its antigen is not identified. J was trimmed by 3 bases and V by 4 bases; bases with no gene match: 13. The germline CDR1 and CDR2 sequences are SGHNT and YYREEE (reference sequence). The CDR3 length is 17 residues. TCRdb re-derived calls from the multiplex PCR reads in MiXCR, one entry per CDR3 protein. The sample records fewer than 200,000 distinct CDR3 sequences, 25% to 40% being singletons. Breast cancer patients provided tissue from their axillary draining lymph nodes. The study's findings and limits: Data only fit, rather than demonstrated, lymph node origin of most tumor T cells. Tumors had less TCR diversity than lymph nodes, more than nontumor tissue. Data fit most tumor T cells coming from lymph node, expanding in tumor.

The gene calls are TRBV5-4 and TRBJ2-3; 8 positions match TRBD1. Sequencing was carried out using axillary lymph node tissue. The sequence derives from a female donor with breast cancer. Some clones in this sample may be carry-over from other donors' samples. CDR3 DNA: TGTGCCAGCAGCCGAGGGCTAACAGGGGGAGGAACAGATACGCAGTATTTT. Protein product: CASSRGLTGGGTDTQYF.